This T cell receptor beta chain is from a study of blood T cell repertoires in COVID-19. Whole-study context: The study drew acute and convalescent COVID-19 samples from the United States, Italy and Spain. From T cells, B-cell-depleted T cells, or PBMCs came the material, which was cDNA or gDNA.

In the original workflow: Amplification with reference gene primers provided the estimates of nucleated cell counts. Sequencing used immunoSEQ multiplex PCR; TCRdb keeps in-frame clones, though not all of them. V and J calls and clone size are those listed in that table; D and trimming were worked out from the DNA. The sample contains roughly 250,000 clones, around 89% of which appear only once. The receptor comes from a middle-aged woman who had recovered from COVID-19. Sequencing was performed on peripheral blood.

Here the CDR3 reads CASSFRLEPYNEQFF. The CDR3 bases are TGTGCCAGCAGCTTTCGGTTAGAGCCGTACAATGAGCAGTTCTTC. The chain links TRBV7-3 to TRBJ2-1; D gene ambiguous. CDR3 length equals 15 residues. The germline V gene encodes CDR1 SGHTA and CDR2 FQGTGA. V gave up 3 bases and J gave up 4 bases, with 13 bases separating them.